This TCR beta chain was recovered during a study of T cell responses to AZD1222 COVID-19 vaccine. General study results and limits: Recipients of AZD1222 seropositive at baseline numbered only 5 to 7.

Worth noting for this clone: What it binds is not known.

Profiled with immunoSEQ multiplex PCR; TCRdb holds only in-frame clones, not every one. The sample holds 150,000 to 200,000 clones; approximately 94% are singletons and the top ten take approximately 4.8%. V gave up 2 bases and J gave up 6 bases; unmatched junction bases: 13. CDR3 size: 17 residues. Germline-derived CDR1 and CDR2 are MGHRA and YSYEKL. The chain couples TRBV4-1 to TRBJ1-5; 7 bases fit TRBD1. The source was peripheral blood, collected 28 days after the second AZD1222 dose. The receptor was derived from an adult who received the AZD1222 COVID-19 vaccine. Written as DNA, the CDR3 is TGCGCCAGCAGCCAAAGGTGGGGAGGGGGCTTAGTTCAGCCCCAGCATTTT. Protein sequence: CASSQRWGGGLVQPQHF.